These T cell receptor beta chains were read from a single sample in a study of cytomegalovirus exposure and HLA in healthy donors. Profiling relied on immunoSEQ multiplex PCR, and the TCRdb table lists in-frame clones only, not all of them. The sample shows some 92,000 clones, 79% of them seen only once. The source material was PBMCs. The receptor source for this set is a man aged 30 to 45 in good health and CMV-seronegative. CDR3s include the opening cysteine and the closing phenylalanine or tryptophan. The D gene is left open where the match is weak. Where a row states a size, it is once, few, many or the class of an expanded clone; other rows omit it.

J,V,length,size,D,CDR3,DNA
TRBJ2-7,TRBV9,12,-,TRBD2,CASSVASGEQYF,TGTGCCAGCAGCGTAGCTAGCGGGGAGCAGTACTTC
TRBJ1-6,TRBV30,11,-,-,CAWSEGEGLHF,TGTGCCTGGAGTGAGGGAGAAGGCCTCCACTTT
TRBJ2-2,TRBV29-1,13,-,-,CSVGHGGTGELFF,TGCAGCGTTGGTCATGGAGGGACCGGGGAGCTGTTTTTT
TRBJ2-7,TRBV10-3,14,-,TRBD1,CAISATRDSYEQYF,TGTGCCATCAGTGCTACCCGGGACAGCTACGAGCAGTACTTC
TRBJ2-1,TRBV9,15,-,TRBD2,CASSGTSVLGHEQFF,TGTGCCAGCAGCGGGACTAGCGTTTTAGGCCATGAGCAGTTCTTC
TRBJ2-1,TRBV7-6,16,-,TRBD1,CASSLGGTGVVNEQFF,TGTGCCAGCAGCTTAGGGGGGACAGGGGTGGTCAATGAGCAGTTCTTC
TRBJ2-1,TRBV7-2,16,-,TRBD2,CASSPRLAGGYNEQFF,TGTGCCAGCAGCCCCCGACTAGCGGGGGGTTACAATGAGCAGTTCTTC
TRBJ1-4,TRBV2,13,few,-,CASAQWQGEKLFF,TGTGCCAGCGCGCAGTGGCAGGGTGAAAAACTGTTTTTT
TRBJ1-1,TRBV9,17,-,TRBD1,CASSVGTGTGSVTEAFF,TGTGCCAGCAGCGTGGGGACCGGGACAGGGAGTGTCACTGAAGCTTTCTTT
TRBJ1-5,TRBV5-1,14,few,-,CASSLAGGYQPQHF,TGCGCCAGCAGCTTAGCGGGCGGATATCAGCCCCAGCATTTT
TRBJ1-5,TRBV19,16,-,TRBD1,CASKGRDRGPNQPQHF,TGTGCCAGTAAGGGCCGTGACAGGGGTCCCAATCAGCCCCAGCATTTT
TRBJ2-4,TRBV6-1,19,-,TRBD1,CASSESTGTVDLAKNIQYF,TGTGCCAGCAGTGAGTCGACAGGGACAGTAGATCTAGCCAAAAACATTCAGTACTTC
TRBJ2-7,TRBV9,14,-,-,CASSVAGVGYEQYF,TGTGCCAGCAGCGTAGCCGGGGTTGGCTACGAGCAGTACTTC
TRBJ2-3,TRBV6-6,15,many,TRBD2,CASSYLRGSTDTQYF,TGTGCCAGCAGTTACCTGCGGGGGAGCACAGATACGCAGTATTTT
TRBJ2-4,TRBV21-1,15,once,-,CASSKARGGKNIQYF,TGTGCCAGCAGCAAAGCCCGGGGAGGCAAAAACATTCAGTACTTC
TRBJ1-4,TRBV16,14,-,-,CASSHQGRDEKLFF,TGTGCCAGCAGCCATCAGGGGAGGGATGAAAAACTGTTTTTT
TRBJ2-7,TRBV6-1,15,-,-,CASSAQHDRTYEQYF,TGTGCCAGCAGCGCCCAACACGACAGAACCTACGAGCAGTACTTC
TRBJ1-5,TRBV7-2,14,few,-,CASSPTGGNQPQHF,TGTGCCAGCAGCCCGACAGGAGGCAATCAGCCCCAGCATTTT
TRBJ1-3,TRBV14,14,-,-,CASSQGDSGNTIYF,TGTGCCAGCAGCCAAGGAGACTCTGGAAACACCATATATTTT
TRBJ1-6,TRBV19,15,-,TRBD1,CASSIVAGGNSPLHF,TGTGCCAGTAGTATAGTAGCAGGGGGAAATTCACCCCTCCACTTT
TRBJ1-1,TRBV7-3,17,-,-,CASSRGGLTAQNTEAFF,TGTGCCAGCAGCAGGGGGGGTCTGACAGCACAGAACACTGAAGCTTTCTTT
TRBJ1-1,TRBV7-9,9,-,-,CASSPGAFF,TGTGCCAGCAGCCCGGGGGCTTTCTTT
TRBJ2-1,TRBV10-3,17,-,-,CAISERETLSSYNEQFF,TGTGCCATCAGTGAACGGGAGACACTGAGCTCCTACAATGAGCAGTTCTTC
TRBJ2-1,TRBV28,13,-,TRBD1,CASEGQGTNEQFF,TGTGCCAGCGAGGGACAGGGCACAAATGAGCAGTTCTTC
TRBJ1-4,TRBV5-1,14,-,-,CASSLAGVNEKLFF,TGCGCCAGCAGCTTAGCGGGAGTTAATGAAAAACTGTTTTTT
TRBJ2-7,TRBV9,15,few,-,CASSVDRGSTYEQYF,TGTGCCAGCAGCGTAGACCGGGGATCAACTTACGAGCAGTACTTC
TRBJ1-4,TRBV19,14,few,TRBD1,CASRRQGLNEKLFF,TGTGCCAGTAGGAGACAGGGACTTAATGAAAAACTGTTTTTT
TRBJ2-1,TRBV28,16,-,TRBD2,CASRLAGDLSYNEQFF,TGTGCCAGCAGGCTAGCGGGGGATCTCTCCTACAATGAGCAGTTCTTC
TRBJ1-6,TRBV9,15,-,TRBD1,CASSAPGQELSPLHF,TGTGCCAGCAGCGCCCCGGGACAGGAACTTTCACCCCTCCACTTT
TRBJ2-1,TRBV25-1,14,-,-,CASSATYSYNEQFF,TGTGCCAGCAGTGCCACTTACTCCTACAATGAGCAGTTCTTC
TRBJ1-1,TRBV19,12,-,-,CASSGGYTEAFF,TGTGCCAGTAGTGGCGGTTACACTGAAGCTTTCTTT
TRBJ2-5,TRBV5-1,17,few,TRBD1,CASSLVRQGLGPETQYF,TGCGCCAGCAGCTTGGTTAGACAGGGGTTGGGGCCGGAGACCCAGTACTTC
TRBJ2-1,TRBV2,14,-,-,CASSKGQERNEQFF,TGTGCCAGCAGTAAGGGACAAGAAAGAAATGAGCAGTTCTTC
TRBJ2-7,TRBV19,15,once,-,CASSIGSRDSYEQYF,TGTGCCAGTAGTATCGGCTCCAGGGACTCCTACGAGCAGTACTTC
TRBJ2-5,TRBV15,12,-,-,CATSRDWATQYF,TGTGCCACCAGCAGAGATTGGGCGACCCAGTACTTC
TRBJ2-5,TRBV6-5,13,-,TRBD2,CASTDSGKETQYF,TGTGCCAGCACTGACAGCGGGAAAGAGACCCAGTACTTC
TRBJ2-3,TRBV7-6,16,-,-,CASSLMSGGYTDTQYF,TGTGCCAGCAGCTTAATGTCCGGGGGATACACAGATACGCAGTATTTT
TRBJ2-3,TRBV10-3,15,few,TRBD2,CAISGTSSSTDTQYF,TGTGCCATTTCCGGGACTAGCAGTAGCACAGATACGCAGTATTTT
TRBJ1-2,TRBV6-1,13,-,-,CASSLTGPGGYTF,TGTGCCAGCAGTCTTACAGGGCCGGGGGGCTACACCTTC
TRBJ2-2,TRBV7-9,13,-,-,CASSSRGTGELFF,TGTGCCAGCAGTTCCAGGGGCACCGGGGAGCTGTTTTTT
TRBJ1-2,TRBV12-5,14,-,TRBD1,CASGRIQGGDGYTF,TGTGCTAGTGGTCGGATTCAGGGGGGAGACGGCTACACCTTC
TRBJ1-2,TRBV28,11,-,-,CATPKEHGYTF,TGTGCCACCCCAAAGGAGCATGGCTACACCTTC
TRBJ1-5,TRBV5-1,14,-,-,CASSPGVGNQPQHF,TGCGCCAGCAGCCCAGGGGTAGGGAATCAGCCCCAGCATTTT
TRBJ1-2,TRBV18,15,few,-,CASSLGSLGGYGYTF,TGTGCCAGCTCACTCGGGAGTCTCGGAGGCTATGGCTACACCTTC
TRBJ1-1,TRBV5-1,15,-,TRBD1,CASSSLQGAQTEAFF,TGCGCCAGCAGCAGCTTACAGGGGGCGCAGACTGAAGCTTTCTTT
TRBJ2-3,TRBV12-5,18,-,TRBD2,CASGLVGVAGGYTDTQYF,TGTGCTAGTGGTTTGGTAGGGGTAGCGGGGGGATACACAGATACGCAGTATTTT